Below, 18 T cell receptor beta chains from the same sample are listed, as sequenced in a study of T cells after posttransplantation cyclophosphamide. The method was immunoSEQ multiplex PCR; TCRdb's version includes in-frame clones alone and lacks a portion of them. The sample holds roughly 7,000 clones, 60% to 85% seen once. The sample taken for sequencing was memory CD4+ T cells sorted from blood. The receptor set was obtained from a woman aged 50 to 65 in good health and a related stem cell transplant donor.

This chain uses TRBV6-5 with TRBJ1-2; D perhaps matches TRBD1 (5 bases). This CDR3 comprises 14 residues. Trimming shortened V by 6 bases and J by 7 bases, and 18 bases separated the two germline ends. Germline lookup yields CDR1 MNHEY and CDR2 SVGAGI. The CDR3 sequence: CASSPSTVTIGYTF. The CDR3 region has the DNA TGTGCCAGCAGCCCCTCGACAGTTACGATTGGCTACACCTTC.

The CDR3 reads CASSSAPLAGPNEQFF. The CDR3 DNA reads as TGTGCCAGCAGTTCCGCCCCACTAGCGGGGCCTAATGAGCAGTTCTTC. The rearrangement uses TRBV7-6 and TRBJ2-1; 10 nucleotides match TRBD2. This CDR3 is built from 16 residues. Per germline, CDR1 SGHVS and CDR2 FNYEAQ. V trimming: 6 bases; J trimming: 7 bases; junction bases outside the gene matches: 12.

The gene calls are TRBV29-1 and TRBJ2-7; 8 bases are a match to TRBD2. CDR1 is SQVTM and CDR2 is ANQGSEA in the germline V gene. The CDR3 has 13 amino acids. V shed 7 bases and J 4 bases; nucleotides not matched to a gene: 9. The CDR3 nucleotides are TGCAGCGCCCGGGGCAGCGGGGGTTACGAGCAGTACTTC. Residues: CSARGSGGYEQYF.

The chain has TRBV6-5 and TRBJ1-5, with TRBD1 as a possible D gene (5 bases). The CDR3 runs to 13 residues. Germline assignment: CDR1 MNHEY and CDR2 SVGAGI. V lost 2 bases, J lost 6 bases, and 8 bases lay in between. In nucleotides, the CDR3 is TGTGCCAGCAGTTACCGGGGGAGTCAGCCCCAGCATTTT. Translating gives CASSYRGSQPQHF.

This clone has a handful of counts. The gene calls are TRBV30 and TRBJ2-7, with D tentatively TRBD1 (5 bases). V shed 4 bases and J shed 2 bases, with 9 bases lying between them. The CDR3 totals 12 residues. CDR1 GTSNPN and CDR2 SVGIG come from the germline V gene (reference sequence). The DNA for the CDR3 is TGTGCCTGGAAACCGGACACCTACGAGCAGTACTTC. Amino acids: CAWKPDTYEQYF. The complete variable domain, with remaining parts taken from reference TRBV30 and TRBJ2-7, reads SQTIHQWPATLVQPVGSPLSLECTVEGTSNPNLYWYRQAAGRGLQLLFYSVGIGQISSEVPQNLSASRPQDRQFILSSKKLLLSDSGFYLCAWKPDTYEQYFGPGTRLTVT.

The table lists this clone with a count of one. The V gene is TRBV2, the J gene TRBJ2-5; D may be TRBD2 (6 bases). V gave up 5 bases and J gave up 7 bases, with 17 bases separating them. The CDR3 is 14 residues long. Germline CDR1 and CDR2: SNHLY and FYNNEI. The CDR3 sequence is CASSSGTDSGTQYF. In nucleotides, the CDR3 is TGTGCCAGCAGTTCCGGGACTGATTCGGGGACCCAGTACTTC.

The V and J genes are TRBV27 and TRBJ1-2, with D tentatively TRBD1 (5 bases). The CDR3 is 15 amino acids. V was shortened by 5 bases and J by 2 bases, with 15 bases between the two germline ends. Germline CDR1 MNHEY, CDR2 SMNVEV (reference sequence). CDR3 in amino acids: CASSPNGEGNYGYTF. The CDR3 DNA sequence: TGTGCCAGCAGTCCCAACGGGGAGGGGAACTATGGCTACACCTTC.

This clone has a handful of counts. The V and J genes are TRBV4-1 and TRBJ2-7, with 10 positions matching TRBD2. The J segment lost 4 bases and the V segment lost 3 bases, leaving 9 bases of the junction unmatched. CDR3 length equals 16 residues. The V gene's germline CDR1 is MGHRA and CDR2 YSYEKL. CDR3 nucleotides: TGCGCCAGCAGCCATGCCGCTAGCGGGAGACCTTACGAGCAGTACTTC. Its protein is CASSHAASGRPYEQYF.

V is TRBV5-1 and J is TRBJ2-7; D is unresolved. V lost 0 bases to trimming and J lost 1 base, with 5 bases between them. The length of the CDR3 is 13 residues. Germline values: CDR1 SGHRS, CDR2 YFSETQ. The CDR3 here is CASSLDGSYEQYF. The CDR3 DNA reads TGCGCCAGCAGCTTGGACGGTTCCTACGAGCAGTACTTC.

V and J are TRBV7-6 and TRBJ1-2; no definite D call. Germline-derived CDR1 and CDR2 are SGHVS and FNYEAQ. Trimming stripped 5 bases from V and 5 bases from J, with 24 bases between. The CDR3 totals 17 residues. CDR3 nucleotide sequence: TGTGCCAGCAGCCCCAGCGGCCCGGACGGAGGAGGATATGGCTACACCTTC. It is translated as CASSPSGPDGGGYGYTF.

This chain uses TRBV28 with TRBJ2-5; 10 positions agree with TRBD2. Looked up from germline, CDR1 is MDHEN and CDR2 is SYDVKM. This CDR3 has 13 residues. J gave up 5 bases and V 8 bases, and 5 bases lay outside the gene matches. The CDR3 sequence: CASLELAGETQYF. CDR3 sequence (DNA): TGTGCCAGCTTAGAACTAGCGGGGGAGACCCAGTACTTC.

The chain links TRBV7-2 to TRBJ2-2; 8 positions agree with TRBD1. This CDR3 region has 15 residues. V gave up 9 bases and J gave up 1 base; unmatched junction bases: 7. Germline V gene data show CDR1 as SGHTA and CDR2 as FQGNSA. CDR3 bases: TGTGCCAGAGATGCCGGGACAGGGAACACCGGGGAGCTGTTTTTT. The encoded protein is CARDAGTGNTGELFF.

The chain carries TRBV7-3 and TRBJ1-1; D is possibly TRBD1 (5 bases). CDR1 and CDR2 from the germline V gene are SGHTA and FQGTGA. This CDR3 has 16 residues. Trimming removed 4 bases at V and 4 bases at J, with 19 bases between. CDR3 DNA sequence: TGTGCCAGCAGCTCCAGGGAATCCCCCCCGGGCACTGAAGCTTTCTTT. As protein: CASSSRESPPGTEAFF.

The V and J genes are TRBV2 and TRBJ2-5; tentative D call: TRBD2 (6 bases). The germline V gene encodes CDR1 SNHLY and CDR2 FYNNEI. The CDR3 runs 13 residues. V shed 7 bases and J shed 0 bases, with 9 bases lying between them. The CDR3 reads CASTSGYQETQYF. CDR3 nucleotide sequence: TGTGCCAGCACCAGCGGGTACCAAGAGACCCAGTACTTC. The whole variable domain, remainder taken from reference TRBV2 and TRBJ2-5, is EPEVTQTPSHQVTQMGQEVILRCVPISNHLYFYWYRQILGQKVEFLVSFYNNEISEKSEIFDDQFSVERPDGSNFTLKIRSTKLEDSAMYFCASTSGYQETQYFGPGTRLLVL.

The genes are TRBV7-9 and TRBJ1-5; D uncertain. CDR1 is SEHNR and CDR2 is FQNEAQ in the germline V gene (reference sequence). CDR3 length equals 14 residues. The V end lost 2 bases, the J end lost 3 bases, and 8 bases lay between the germline ends. CDR3 region: CASSLTGFNQPQHF. CDR3 nucleotides: TGTGCCAGCAGCTTAACGGGGTTCAATCAGCCCCAGCATTTT.

The genes are TRBV6-6 and TRBJ1-5; D gene uncertain. The CDR3 loop spans 13 amino acids. V lost 2 bases and J lost 8, with 10 bases in between. Germline CDR1 reads MNHNY; CDR2 reads SVGAGI (reference sequence). CDR3 coding DNA: TGTGCCAGCAGTTACCGGACTGCGGAGCCCCAGCATTTT. This codes for CASSYRTAEPQHF.

This clone was detected only a few times. This chain links TRBV5-1 with TRBJ1-2; 8 bases line up with TRBD1. Germline CDR1 SGHRS, CDR2 YFSETQ. V was pared by 4 bases and J by 3 bases, with 11 bases of the junction left unmatched. CDR3 length: 16 amino acids. The CDR3 DNA follows: TGCGCCAGCAGCGAACATCAGGGGGCCGGGGACTATGGCTACACCTTC. This gives the protein CASSEHQGAGDYGYTF.

The chain links TRBV4-2 to TRBJ2-7; 8 nucleotides align to TRBD2. Looked up from germline, CDR1 is LGHNA and CDR2 is YNFKEQ. The length of the CDR3 is 15 residues. After removal of 4 bases from V and 4 bases from J, the junction contained 9 bases not matched to a gene. The CDR3 coding sequence is TGTGCCAGCAGCCTCCTACCTAGCGGGCTTTACGAGCAGTACTTC. Protein sequence: CASSLLPSGLYEQYF.